The present TCR beta chain was sequenced within a study of T cell repertoires in cytomegalovirus infection. Study details: Indications of both CMV infection and matching HLA type were provided by public TCR beta signatures.

This clonotype has a handful of counts. CDR3 length: 12 amino acids. Trimming took 8 bases from V and 2 from J, leaving 7 bases between them. In germline, CDR1 is SGHTA, CDR2 FQGNSA. TCRdb re-called the reads with MiXCR, one entry per CDR3 protein. Of approximately 400,000 distinct CDR3 sequences detected, 25% to 40% appear once; the ten largest clones hold about an eighth. The J gene is TRBJ2-1, the V gene TRBV7-2; D is undetermined. The clonotype originates from a human donor in good health (CMV status not recorded). Some clones in this sample may be carry-over from other donors' samples. The sample comprised PBMCs. DNA for the CDR3: TGTGCCAGCCGCCACCCCTACAATGAGCAGTTCTTC. This translates into CASRHPYNEQFF. The whole variable domain, remainder taken from reference TRBV7-2 and TRBJ2-1, is GAGVSQSPSNKVTEKGKDVELRCDPISGHTALYWYRQSLGQGLEFLIYFQGNSAPDKSGLPSDRFSAERTGGSVSTLTIQRTQQEDSAVYLCASRHPYNEQFFGPGTRLTVL.